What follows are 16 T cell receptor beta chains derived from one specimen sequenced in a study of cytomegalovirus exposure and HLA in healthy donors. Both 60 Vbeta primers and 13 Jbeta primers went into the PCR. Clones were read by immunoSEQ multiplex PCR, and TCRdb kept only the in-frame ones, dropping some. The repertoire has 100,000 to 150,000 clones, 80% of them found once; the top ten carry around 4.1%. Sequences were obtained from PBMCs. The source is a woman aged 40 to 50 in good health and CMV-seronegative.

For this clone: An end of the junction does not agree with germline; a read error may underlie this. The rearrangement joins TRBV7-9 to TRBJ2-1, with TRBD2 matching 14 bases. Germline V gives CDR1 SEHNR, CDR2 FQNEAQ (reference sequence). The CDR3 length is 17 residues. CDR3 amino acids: CASSFGGTSGSYNGQFF. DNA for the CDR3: TGTGCCAGCAGCTTTGGGGGGACTAGCGGGAGCTACAATGGGCAGTTCTTC.

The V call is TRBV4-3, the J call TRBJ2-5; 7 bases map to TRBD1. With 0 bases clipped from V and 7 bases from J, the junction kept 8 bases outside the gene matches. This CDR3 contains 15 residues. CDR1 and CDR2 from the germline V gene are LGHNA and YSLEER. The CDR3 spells CASSQDFSQGWTQYF. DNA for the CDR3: TGCGCCAGCAGCCAAGACTTTTCACAGGGGTGGACCCAGTACTTC.

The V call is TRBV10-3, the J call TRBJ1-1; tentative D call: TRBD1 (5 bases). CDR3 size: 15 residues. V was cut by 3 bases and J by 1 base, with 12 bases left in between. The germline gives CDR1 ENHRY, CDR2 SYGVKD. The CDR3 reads CAISDMGRGNTEAFF. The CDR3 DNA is TGTGCCATCAGTGATATGGGGCGAGGGAACACTGAAGCTTTCTTT.

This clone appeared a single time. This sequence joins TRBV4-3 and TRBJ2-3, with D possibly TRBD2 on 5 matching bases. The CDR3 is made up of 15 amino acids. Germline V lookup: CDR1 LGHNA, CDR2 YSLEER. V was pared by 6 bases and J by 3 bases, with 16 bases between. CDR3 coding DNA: TGCGCCAGCAGTCGAGGGCCCCTGGGGACAGATACGCAGTATTTT. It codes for CASSRGPLGTDTQYF.

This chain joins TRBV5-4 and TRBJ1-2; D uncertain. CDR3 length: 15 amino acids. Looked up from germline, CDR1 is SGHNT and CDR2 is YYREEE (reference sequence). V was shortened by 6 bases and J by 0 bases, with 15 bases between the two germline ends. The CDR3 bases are TGTGCCAGCACCAGTGGAGGGAGGGCTAACTATGGCTACACCTTC. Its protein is CASTSGGRANYGYTF.

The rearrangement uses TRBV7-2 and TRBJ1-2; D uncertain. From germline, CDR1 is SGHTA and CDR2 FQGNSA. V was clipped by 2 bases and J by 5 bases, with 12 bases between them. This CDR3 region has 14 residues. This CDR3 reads CASSLSGTRYGYTF. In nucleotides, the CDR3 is TGTGCCAGCAGCTTAAGTGGCACGAGGTATGGCTACACCTTC.

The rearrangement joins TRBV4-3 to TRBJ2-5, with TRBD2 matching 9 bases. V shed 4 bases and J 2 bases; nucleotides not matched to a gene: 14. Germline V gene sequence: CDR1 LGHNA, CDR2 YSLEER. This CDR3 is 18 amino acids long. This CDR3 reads CASSPRGAGGPQQETQYF. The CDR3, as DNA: TGCGCCAGCAGCCCGCGGGGGGCGGGGGGGCCTCAACAAGAGACCCAGTACTTC.

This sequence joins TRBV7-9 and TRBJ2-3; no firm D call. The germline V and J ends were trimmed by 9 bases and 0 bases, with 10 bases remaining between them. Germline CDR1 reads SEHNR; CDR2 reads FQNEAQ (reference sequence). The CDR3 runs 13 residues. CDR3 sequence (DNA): TGTGCCAGTGTAGCCCCTAGCACAGATACGCAGTATTTT. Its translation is CASVAPSTDTQYF.

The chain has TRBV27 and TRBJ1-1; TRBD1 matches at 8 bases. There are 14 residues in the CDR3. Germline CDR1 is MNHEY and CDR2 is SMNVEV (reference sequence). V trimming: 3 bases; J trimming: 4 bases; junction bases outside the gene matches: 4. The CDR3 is CASSFLDRVTEAFF. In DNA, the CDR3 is TGTGCCAGCAGTTTCCTGGACAGGGTCACTGAAGCTTTCTTT.

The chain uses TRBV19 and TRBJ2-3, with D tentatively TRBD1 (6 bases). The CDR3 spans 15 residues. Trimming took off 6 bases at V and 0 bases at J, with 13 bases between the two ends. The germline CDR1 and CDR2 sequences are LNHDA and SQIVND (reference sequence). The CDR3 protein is CASRPGQGSTDTQYF. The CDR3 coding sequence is TGTGCCAGTAGGCCCGGCCAGGGGAGCACAGATACGCAGTATTTT.

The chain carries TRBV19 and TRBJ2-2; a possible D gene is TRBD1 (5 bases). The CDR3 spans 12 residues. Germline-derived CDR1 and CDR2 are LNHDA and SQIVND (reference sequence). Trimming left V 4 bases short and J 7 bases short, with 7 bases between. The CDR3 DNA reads TGTGCCAGTAGTACAGGGATCGGGGAGCTGTTTTTT. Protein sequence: CASSTGIGELFF.

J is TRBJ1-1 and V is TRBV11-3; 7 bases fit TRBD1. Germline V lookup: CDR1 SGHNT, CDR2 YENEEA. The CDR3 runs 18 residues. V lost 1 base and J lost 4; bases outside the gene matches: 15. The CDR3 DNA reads TGTGCCAGCAGCTTAGGGAAAGACAGGGAGAAAAGACGCACTGAAGCTTTCTTT. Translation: CASSLGKDREKRRTEAFF.

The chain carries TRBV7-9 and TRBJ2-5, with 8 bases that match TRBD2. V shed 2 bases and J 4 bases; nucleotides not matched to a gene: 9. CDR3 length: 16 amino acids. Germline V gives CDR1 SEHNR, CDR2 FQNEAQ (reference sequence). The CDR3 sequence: CASSLLSGGGLETQYF. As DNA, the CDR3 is TGTGCCAGCAGCTTACTCTCCGGGGGGGGGTTAGAGACCCAGTACTTC.

The CDR3 protein is CASSQTSGAQETQYF. In DNA, the CDR3 is TGTGCCAGCTCACAAACTAGCGGGGCGCAAGAGACCCAGTACTTC. The chain links TRBV18 to TRBJ2-5; 10 nucleotides line up with TRBD2. In germline, CDR1 is KGHSH, CDR2 LQKENI. This CDR3 comprises 15 residues. J lost 2 bases, V lost 4 bases, and 4 bases had no gene match.

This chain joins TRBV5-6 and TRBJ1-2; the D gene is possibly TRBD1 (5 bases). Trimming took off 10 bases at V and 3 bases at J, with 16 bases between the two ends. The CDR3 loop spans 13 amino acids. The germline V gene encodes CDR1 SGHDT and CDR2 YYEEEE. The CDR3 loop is CASGGWGDYGYTF. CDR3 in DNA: TGTGCCTCCGGGGGGTGGGGAGACTATGGCTACACCTTC.

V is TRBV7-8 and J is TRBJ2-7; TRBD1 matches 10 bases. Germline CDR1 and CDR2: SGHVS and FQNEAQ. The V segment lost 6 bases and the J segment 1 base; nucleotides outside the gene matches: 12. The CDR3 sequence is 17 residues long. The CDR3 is CASRRQPGQGRSYEQYF. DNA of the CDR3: TGTGCCAGCAGACGCCAGCCGGGACAGGGGCGGTCCTACGAGCAGTACTTC.